The 4 T cell receptor beta chains given below trace back to one sample, sequenced in a study of blood T cell repertoires in COVID-19. The method was immunoSEQ multiplex PCR; TCRdb's version includes in-frame clones alone and lacks a portion of them. Here the sample spans roughly 200,000 clones, about 88% being singletons. Sequences were obtained from peripheral blood. Receptors originate from a woman between 45 and 65 years old with COVID-19, enrolled during active disease.

This chain links TRBV27 with TRBJ1-2, with D perhaps matching TRBD1 (5 bases). The CDR3 is 13 residues long. Germline-derived CDR1 and CDR2 are MNHEY and SMNVEV (reference sequence). With 3 bases removed from V and 6 bases from J, the gap between germline ends came to 11 bases. The CDR3 sequence: CASSFGRANGYTF. CDR3 DNA sequence: TGTGCCAGCAGTTTCGGCAGGGCTAATGGCTACACCTTC.

This clone was recorded only once. The V gene is TRBV27, the J gene TRBJ1-2; D is perhaps TRBD1 (5 bases). The V gene lost 6 bases and the J gene lost 3 bases, with 14 bases spanning the gap. This CDR3 region has 14 residues. Germline assignment: CDR1 MNHEY and CDR2 SMNVEV (reference sequence). CDR3 nucleotides: TGTGCCAGCAGCCATGGGGGGGAGGACTATGGCTACACCTTC. This codes for CASSHGGEDYGYTF.

The chain combines TRBV6-1 with TRBJ2-7, with 8 bases fitting TRBD2. Germline CDR1 MNHNS, CDR2 SASEGT. V lost 2 bases, J lost 7 bases, and 7 bases stayed unmatched. The CDR3 covers 14 residues. As DNA, the CDR3 is TGTGCCAGCAGTGAAAACGGACTAGCTGGGGAGCAGTACTTC. Translation gives CASSENGLAGEQYF.

The chain links TRBV11-2 to TRBJ2-7; possible D gene TRBD2, 6 bases. V was pared by 1 base and J by 0 bases, with 10 bases between. Germline CDR1 SGHAT, CDR2 FQNNGV. The CDR3 extends over 15 amino acids. The CDR3 nucleotides read TGTGCCAGCAGCTTAGTTAGCGGAAGCTCCTACGAGCAGTACTTC. Protein product: CASSLVSGSSYEQYF.